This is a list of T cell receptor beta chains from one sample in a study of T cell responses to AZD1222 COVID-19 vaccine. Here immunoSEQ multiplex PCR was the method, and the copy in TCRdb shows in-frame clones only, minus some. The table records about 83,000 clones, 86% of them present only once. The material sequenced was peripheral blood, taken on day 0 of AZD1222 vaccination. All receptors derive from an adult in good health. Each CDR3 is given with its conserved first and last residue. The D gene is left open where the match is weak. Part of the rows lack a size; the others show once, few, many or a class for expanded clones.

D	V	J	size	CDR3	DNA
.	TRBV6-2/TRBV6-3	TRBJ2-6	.	CATSTPLGRTVSGANVLTF	TGTGCCACCAGTACCCCCTTGGGACGGACAGTCTCTGGGGCCAACGTCCTGACTTTC
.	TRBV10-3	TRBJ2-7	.	CAIGGAEDYEQYF	TGTGCCATTGGAGGGGCGGAAGACTACGAGCAGTACTTC
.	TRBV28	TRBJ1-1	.	CASSLQGYTEAFF	TGTGCCAGCAGTCTCCAGGGGTACACTGAAGCTTTCTTT
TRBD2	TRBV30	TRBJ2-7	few	CAWSKPPRLAGTYEQYF	TGTGCCTGGAGTAAACCCCCGCGACTAGCGGGAACCTACGAGCAGTACTTC
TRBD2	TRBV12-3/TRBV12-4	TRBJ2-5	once	CASSLAGSETQYF	TGTGCCAGCAGCCTAGCGGGATCCGAGACCCAGTACTTC
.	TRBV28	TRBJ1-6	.	CASSSTGHLPLHF	TGTGCCAGCAGTTCCACGGGACACCTACCCCTCCACTTT
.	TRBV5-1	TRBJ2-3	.	CASVRGSRGLGDTQYF	TGCGCCAGCGTCAGGGGGTCACGGGGGCTAGGGGATACGCAGTATTTT
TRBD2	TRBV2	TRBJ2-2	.	CASKRLAVELFF	TGTGCCAGCAAAAGACTAGCGGTGGAGCTGTTTTTT
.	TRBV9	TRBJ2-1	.	CASSPWDRTGGQFF	TGTGCCAGCAGCCCATGGGACAGAACGGGGGGGCAGTTCTTC
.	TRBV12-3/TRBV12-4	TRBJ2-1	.	CASRGLGYNEQFF	TGTGCCAGCAGGGGATTGGGTTACAATGAGCAGTTCTTC
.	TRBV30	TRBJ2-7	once	CAWSPQGRYEQYF	TGTGCCTGGAGTCCCCAGGGACGCTACGAGCAGTACTTC
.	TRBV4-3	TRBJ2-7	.	CASSQDFTEAYEQYF	TGCGCCAGCAGCCAAGATTTCACGGAGGCCTACGAGCAGTACTTC
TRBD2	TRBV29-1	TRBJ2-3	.	CSVVLGGSIADTQYF	TGCAGCGTTGTATTGGGCGGGAGCATCGCAGATACGCAGTATTTT
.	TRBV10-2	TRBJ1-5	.	CASSESGGSNQPQHF	TGCGCCAGCAGTGAGTCAGGAGGAAGCAATCAGCCCCAGCATTTT
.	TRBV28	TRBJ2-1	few	CASSFPDGDNEQFF	TGTGCCAGCAGTTTTCCGGACGGGGACAATGAGCAGTTCTTC
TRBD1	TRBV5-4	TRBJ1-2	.	CASSLRTGQVYGYTF	TGTGCCAGCAGCCTACGGACAGGGCAAGTCTATGGCTACACCTTC
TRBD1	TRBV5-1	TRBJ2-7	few	CASSLTGQGLSYEQYF	TGCGCCAGCAGCTTGACGGGACAGGGGTTATCCTACGAGCAGTACTTC
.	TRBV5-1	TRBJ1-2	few	CASSVDNYGYTF	TGCGCCAGCAGCGTGGATAACTATGGCTACACCTTC
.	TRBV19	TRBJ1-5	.	CASSIGQDGARPQHF	TGTGCCAGTAGTATAGGTCAGGACGGGGCCCGGCCCCAGCATTTT
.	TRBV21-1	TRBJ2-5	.	CASSQDRAGETQYF	TGTGCCAGCAGCCAGGACAGGGCGGGGGAGACCCAGTACTTC
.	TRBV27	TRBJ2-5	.	CASSTKETQYF	TGTGCCAGCAGCACAAAAGAGACCCAGTACTTC
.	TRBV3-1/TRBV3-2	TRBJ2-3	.	CASSQSGATVSTDTQYF	TGTGCCAGCAGCCAATCGGGGGCGACGGTTTCCACAGATACGCAGTATTTT
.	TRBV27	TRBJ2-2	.	CASSLPAPTGELFF	TGTGCCAGCAGTTTACCCGCCCCGACCGGGGAGCTGTTTTTT
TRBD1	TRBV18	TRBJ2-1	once	CASSPYGQGVGNEQFF	TGTGCCAGCTCACCATACGGACAGGGGGTTGGAAATGAGCAGTTCTTC
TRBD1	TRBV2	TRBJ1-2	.	CASSPLGQAGFYTF	TGTGCCAGCAGCCCCTTGGGACAGGCGGGATTCTACACCTTC
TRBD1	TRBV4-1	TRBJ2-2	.	CASSQDDRGNTGELFF	TGCGCCAGCAGCCAAGATGACAGGGGAAACACCGGGGAGCTGTTTTTT
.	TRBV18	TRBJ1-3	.	CASSRERVFSGNTIYF	TGTGCCAGCTCACGAGAAAGGGTTTTCTCTGGAAACACCATATATTTT
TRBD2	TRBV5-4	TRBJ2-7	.	CASSLVGLADAYEQYF	TGTGCCAGCAGCTTGGTGGGGCTAGCGGATGCCTACGAGCAGTACTTC
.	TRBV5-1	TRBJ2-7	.	CASSPGGIYEQYF	TGCGCCAGCAGCCCTGGTGGGATCTACGAGCAGTACTTC